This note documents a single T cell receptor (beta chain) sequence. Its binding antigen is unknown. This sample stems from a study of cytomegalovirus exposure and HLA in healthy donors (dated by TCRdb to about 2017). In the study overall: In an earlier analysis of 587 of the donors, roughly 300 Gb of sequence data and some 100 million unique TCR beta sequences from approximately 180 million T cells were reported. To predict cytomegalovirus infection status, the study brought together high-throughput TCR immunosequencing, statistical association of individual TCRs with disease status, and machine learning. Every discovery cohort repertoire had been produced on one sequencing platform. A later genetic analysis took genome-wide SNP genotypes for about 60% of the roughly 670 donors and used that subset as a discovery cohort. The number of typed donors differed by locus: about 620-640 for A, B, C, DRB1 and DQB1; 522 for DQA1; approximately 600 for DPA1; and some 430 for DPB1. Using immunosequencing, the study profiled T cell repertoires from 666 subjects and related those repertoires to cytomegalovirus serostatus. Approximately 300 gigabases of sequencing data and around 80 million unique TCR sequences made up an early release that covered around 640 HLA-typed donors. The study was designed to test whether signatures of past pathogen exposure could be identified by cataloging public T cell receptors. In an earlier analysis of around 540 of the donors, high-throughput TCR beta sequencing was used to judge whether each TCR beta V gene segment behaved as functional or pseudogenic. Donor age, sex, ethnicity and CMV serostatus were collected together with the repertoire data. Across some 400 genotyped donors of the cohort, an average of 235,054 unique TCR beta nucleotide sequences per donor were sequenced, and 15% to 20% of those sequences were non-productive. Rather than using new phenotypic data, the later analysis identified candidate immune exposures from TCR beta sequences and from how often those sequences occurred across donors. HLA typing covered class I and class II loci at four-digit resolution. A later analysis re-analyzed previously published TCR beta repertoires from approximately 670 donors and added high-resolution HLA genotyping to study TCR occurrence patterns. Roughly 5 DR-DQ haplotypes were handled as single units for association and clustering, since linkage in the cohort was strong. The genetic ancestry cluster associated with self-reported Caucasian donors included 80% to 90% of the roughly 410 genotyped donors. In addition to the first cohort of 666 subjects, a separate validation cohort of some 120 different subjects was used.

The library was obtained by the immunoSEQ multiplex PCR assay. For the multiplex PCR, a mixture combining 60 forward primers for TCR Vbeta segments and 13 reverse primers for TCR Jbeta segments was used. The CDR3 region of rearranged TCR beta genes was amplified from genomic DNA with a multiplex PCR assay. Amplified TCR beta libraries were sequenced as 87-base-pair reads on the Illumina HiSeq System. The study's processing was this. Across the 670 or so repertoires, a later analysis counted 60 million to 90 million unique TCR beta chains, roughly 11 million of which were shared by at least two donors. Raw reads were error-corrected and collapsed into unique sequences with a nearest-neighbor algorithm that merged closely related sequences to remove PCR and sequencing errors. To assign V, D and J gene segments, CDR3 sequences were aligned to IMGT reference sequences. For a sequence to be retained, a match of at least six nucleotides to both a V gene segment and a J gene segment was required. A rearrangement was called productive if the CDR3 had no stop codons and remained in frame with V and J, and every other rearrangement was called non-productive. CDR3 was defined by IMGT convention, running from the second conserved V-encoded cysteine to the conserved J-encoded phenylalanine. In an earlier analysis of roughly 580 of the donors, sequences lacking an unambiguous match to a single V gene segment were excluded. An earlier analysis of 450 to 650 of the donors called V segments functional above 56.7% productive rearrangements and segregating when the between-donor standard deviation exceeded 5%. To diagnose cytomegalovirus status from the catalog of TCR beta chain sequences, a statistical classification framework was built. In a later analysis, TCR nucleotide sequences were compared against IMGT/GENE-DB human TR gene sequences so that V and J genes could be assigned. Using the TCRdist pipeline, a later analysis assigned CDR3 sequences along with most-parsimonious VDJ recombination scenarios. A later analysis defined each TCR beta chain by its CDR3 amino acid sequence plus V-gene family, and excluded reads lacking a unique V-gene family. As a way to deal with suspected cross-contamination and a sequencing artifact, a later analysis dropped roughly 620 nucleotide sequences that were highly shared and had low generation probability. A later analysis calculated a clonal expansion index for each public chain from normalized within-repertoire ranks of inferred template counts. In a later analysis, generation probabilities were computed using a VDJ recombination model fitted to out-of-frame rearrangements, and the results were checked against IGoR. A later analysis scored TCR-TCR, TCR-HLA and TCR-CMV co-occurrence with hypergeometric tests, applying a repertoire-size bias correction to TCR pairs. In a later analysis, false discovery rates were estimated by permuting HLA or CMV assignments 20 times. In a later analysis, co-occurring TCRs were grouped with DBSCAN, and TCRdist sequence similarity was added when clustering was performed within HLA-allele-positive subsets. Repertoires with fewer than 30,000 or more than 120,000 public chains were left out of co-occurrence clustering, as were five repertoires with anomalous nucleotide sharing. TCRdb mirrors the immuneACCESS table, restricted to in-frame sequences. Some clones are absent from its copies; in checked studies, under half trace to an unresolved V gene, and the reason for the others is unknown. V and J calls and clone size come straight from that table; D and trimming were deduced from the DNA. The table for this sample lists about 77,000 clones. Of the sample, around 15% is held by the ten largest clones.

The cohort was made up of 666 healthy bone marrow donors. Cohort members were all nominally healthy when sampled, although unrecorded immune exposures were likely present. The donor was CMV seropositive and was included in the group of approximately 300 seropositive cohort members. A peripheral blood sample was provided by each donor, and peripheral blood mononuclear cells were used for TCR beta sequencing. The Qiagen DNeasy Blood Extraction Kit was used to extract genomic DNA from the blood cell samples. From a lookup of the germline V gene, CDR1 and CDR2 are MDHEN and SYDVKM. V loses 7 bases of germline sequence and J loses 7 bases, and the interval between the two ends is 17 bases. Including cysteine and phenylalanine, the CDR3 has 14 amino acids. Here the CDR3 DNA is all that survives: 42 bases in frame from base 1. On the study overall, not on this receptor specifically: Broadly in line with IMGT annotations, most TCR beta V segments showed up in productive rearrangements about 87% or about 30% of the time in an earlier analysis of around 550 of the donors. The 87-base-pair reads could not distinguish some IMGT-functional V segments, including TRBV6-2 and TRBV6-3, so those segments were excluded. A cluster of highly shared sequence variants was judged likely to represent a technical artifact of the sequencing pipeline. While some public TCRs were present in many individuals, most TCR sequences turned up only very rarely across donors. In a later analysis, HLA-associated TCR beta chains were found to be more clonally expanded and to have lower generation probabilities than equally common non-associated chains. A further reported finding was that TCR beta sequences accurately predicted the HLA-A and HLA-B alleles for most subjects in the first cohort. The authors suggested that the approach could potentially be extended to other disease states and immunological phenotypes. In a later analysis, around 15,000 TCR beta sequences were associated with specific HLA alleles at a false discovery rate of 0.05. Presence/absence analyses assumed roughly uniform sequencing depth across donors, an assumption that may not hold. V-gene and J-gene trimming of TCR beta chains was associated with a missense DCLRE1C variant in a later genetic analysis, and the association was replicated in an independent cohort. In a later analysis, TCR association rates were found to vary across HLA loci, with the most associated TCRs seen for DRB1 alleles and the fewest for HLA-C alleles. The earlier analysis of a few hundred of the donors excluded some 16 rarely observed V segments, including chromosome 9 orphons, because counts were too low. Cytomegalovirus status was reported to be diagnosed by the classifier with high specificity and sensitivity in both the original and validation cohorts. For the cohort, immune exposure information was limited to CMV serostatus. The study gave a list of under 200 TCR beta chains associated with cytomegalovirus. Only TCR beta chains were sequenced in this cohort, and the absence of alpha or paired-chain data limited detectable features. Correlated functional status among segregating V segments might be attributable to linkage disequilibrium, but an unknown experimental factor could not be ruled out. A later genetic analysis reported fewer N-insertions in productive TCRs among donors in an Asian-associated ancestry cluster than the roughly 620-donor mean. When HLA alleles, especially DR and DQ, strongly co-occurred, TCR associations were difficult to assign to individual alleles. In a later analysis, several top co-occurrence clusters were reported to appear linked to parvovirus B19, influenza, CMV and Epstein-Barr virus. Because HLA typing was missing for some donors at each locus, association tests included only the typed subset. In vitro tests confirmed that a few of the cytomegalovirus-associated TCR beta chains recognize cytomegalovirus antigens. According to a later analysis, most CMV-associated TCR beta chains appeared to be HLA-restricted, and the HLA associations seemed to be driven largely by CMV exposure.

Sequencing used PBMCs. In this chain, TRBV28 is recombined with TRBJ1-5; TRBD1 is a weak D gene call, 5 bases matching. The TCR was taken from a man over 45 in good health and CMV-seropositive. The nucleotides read TGTGCCAGCACCCTAAGCAGGGATTACCAGCCCCAGCATTTT. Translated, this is CASTLSRDYQPQHF.